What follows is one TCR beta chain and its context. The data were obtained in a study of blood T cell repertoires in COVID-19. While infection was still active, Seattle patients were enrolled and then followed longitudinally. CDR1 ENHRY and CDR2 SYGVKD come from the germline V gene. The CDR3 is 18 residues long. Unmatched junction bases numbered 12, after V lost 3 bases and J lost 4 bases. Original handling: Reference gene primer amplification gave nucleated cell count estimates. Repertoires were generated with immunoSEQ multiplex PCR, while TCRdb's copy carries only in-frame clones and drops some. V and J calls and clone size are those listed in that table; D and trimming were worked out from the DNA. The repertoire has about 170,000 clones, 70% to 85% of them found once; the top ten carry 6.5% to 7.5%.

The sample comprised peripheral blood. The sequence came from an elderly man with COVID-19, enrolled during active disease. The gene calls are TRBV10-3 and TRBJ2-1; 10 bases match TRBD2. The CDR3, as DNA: TGTGCCATCAGTGAACCGGGGACTAGCGCGGGGGCTTACAATGAGCAGTTCTTC. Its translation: CAISEPGTSAGAYNEQFF.